Listed here are 25 T cell receptor beta chains from one sample, sequenced in a study of early T cells in non-severe SARS-CoV-2 infection. TCRdb fed the 5' RACE reads into MiXCR, producing one record per CDR3 protein. Counted here are roughly 28,000 distinct CDR3 sequences, 4% to 5% occurring once; the ten biggest clones make up approximately 4.6%. Material for sequencing was whole blood. The source is an adult who was a healthcare worker with PCR-confirmed SARS-CoV-2 infection or an uninfected control (not recorded which).

This clonotype was counted at least ten times. The chain combines TRBV30 with TRBJ1-6; D not certain. Germline V gene lookup returns CDR1 GTSNPN and CDR2 SVGIG (reference sequence). Trimming took 1 base from V and 8 from J, leaving 15 bases between them. The CDR3 has 15 residues. CDR3 DNA sequence: TGTGCCTGGAGTGCAACCCTGGGGTTCGATTCACCCCTCCACTTT. Translating gives CAWSATLGFDSPLHF.

This clonotype was seen many times. V gene TRBV6-5 combines with J gene TRBJ1-2; 12 nucleotides align to TRBD1. The CDR3 extends over 17 amino acids. V lost 10 bases, J lost 4 bases, and 16 bases stayed unmatched. Looked up from germline, CDR1 is MNHEY and CDR2 is SVGAGI. The CDR3 region is CATTSGTGGFNLYGYTF. The CDR3 region has the DNA TGTGCCACCACCTCCGGGACAGGGGGCTTCAACCTCTATGGCTACACCTTC.

This clonotype was picked up many times. This chain uses TRBV3-1 with TRBJ2-7; D gene unclear. Trimming cost V 1 base and J 0 bases, with 13 bases left between them. This CDR3 has 16 residues. CDR1 LGHDT and CDR2 YNNKEL come from the germline V gene (reference sequence). The DNA for the CDR3 is TGTGCCAGCAGCCAAGGAGGAGCCACCAGCTCCTACGAGCAGTACTTC. Translated: CASSQGGATSSYEQYF.

J is TRBJ2-1 and V is TRBV19, with TRBD1 identical over 9 bases. The trim removed 5 bases at V and 13 bases at J, leaving 9 bases unmatched. CDR3 size: 13 residues. Germline CDR1 reads LNHDA; CDR2 reads SQIVND (reference sequence). The CDR3 is CASSQGDRDEQFF. Written as DNA, the CDR3 is TGTGCCAGTAGTCAGGGGGACAGGGACGAACAGTTCTTC.

This clonotype was detected many times. The chain couples TRBV7-2 to TRBJ2-7, with D tentatively TRBD1 or TRBD2 (5 bases each). Germline V gene lookup returns CDR1 SGHTA and CDR2 FQGNSA. The CDR3 is 11 amino acids. V lost 3 bases, J lost 5 bases, and 5 bases lay in between. The CDR3 reads CASSLGDEQYF. The DNA for the CDR3 is TGTGCCAGCAGCTTGGGGGACGAGCAGTACTTC.

V usage is TRBV29-1 and J usage is TRBJ2-2; 11 nucleotides line up with TRBD1. V gave up 8 bases and J gave up 5 bases; unmatched junction bases: 10. Germline V gene sequence: CDR1 SQVTM, CDR2 ANQGSEA. The CDR3 extends over 15 amino acids. The CDR3 DNA follows: TGCAGCATCCGGACCGGGACAGGGGGAACCGGGGAGCTGTTTTTT. This gives the protein CSIRTGTGGTGELFF.

This clonotype appeared many times. The chain combines TRBV20-1 with TRBJ2-1; D is possibly TRBD2 (6 bases). The length of the CDR3 is 14 residues. Trimming stripped 5 bases from V and 0 bases from J, with 11 bases between. Per the germline V gene, CDR1 is DFQATT and CDR2 is SNEGSKA (reference sequence). The CDR3 reads CSAAGGPSYNEQFF. The CDR3 DNA follows: TGCAGTGCTGCCGGGGGACCCTCCTACAATGAGCAGTTCTTC.

This clonotype occurred many times. J is TRBJ2-1 and V is TRBV5-4; 11 positions agree with TRBD2. V gave up 4 bases and J gave up 6 bases; unmatched junction bases: 6. Germline V CDR1 and CDR2: SGHNT, YYREEE (reference sequence). This CDR3 is 15 amino acids long. As DNA, the CDR3 is TGTGCCAGCAGCAAGACTAGCGGGACAACCAATGAGCAGTTCTTC. Amino acids: CASSKTSGTTNEQFF.

This clonotype was found a few times. The chain combines TRBV11-3 with TRBJ2-3; the D is unclear. Trimming removed 4 bases at V and 7 bases at J, with 15 bases between. The CDR3 extends over 14 amino acids. CDR1 SGHNT and CDR2 YENEEA come from the germline V gene. DNA for the CDR3: TGTGCCAGCAGCTCCTCTCTAGACCGGAATACGCAGTATTTT. Encoded protein: CASSSSLDRNTQYF.

This clonotype has a count of ten or more. The chain couples TRBV6-6 to TRBJ2-1, with D possibly called TRBD1 or TRBD2 (6 bases each). The CDR3 length is 13 residues. V was cut by 4 bases and J by 10 bases, with 14 bases left in between. CDR1 is MNHNY, CDR2 SVGAGI, per germline (reference sequence). The CDR3 region is CASSLGGRREQFF. The CDR3 nucleotides are TGTGCCAGCAGTTTGGGGGGCCGGCGGGAGCAGTTCTTC.

This clonotype was detected ten times or more. The rearrangement joins TRBV5-1 to TRBJ1-1, with a tentative D call TRBD1 (6 bases). V was trimmed by 4 bases and J by 0 bases, leaving 10 bases between them. There are 14 residues in the CDR3. Per the germline V gene, CDR1 is SGHRS and CDR2 is YFSETQ. The DNA of the CDR3 is TGCGCCAGCAGCCCGGACAGCATGAACACTGAAGCTTTCTTT. Protein product: CASSPDSMNTEAFF. Combining the CDR3 with reference TRBV5-1 and TRBJ1-1 gives the whole variable domain KAGVTQTPRYLIKTRGQQVTLSCSPISGHRSVSWYQQTPGQGLQFLFEYFSETQRNKGNFPGRFSGRQFSNSRSEMNVSTLELGDSALYLCASSPDSMNTEAFFGQGTRLTVV.

In this sample, this clonotype turned up many times. The V gene is TRBV5-1, the J gene TRBJ2-2, with D perhaps assigned TRBD1 or TRBD2 (5 bases each). CDR3 size: 15 residues. V shed 7 bases and J shed 1 base, with 14 bases lying between them. The germline CDR1 and CDR2 sequences are SGHRS and YFSETQ. CDR3: CASGLKTGNTGELFF. The CDR3 DNA reads as TGCGCCAGCGGACTTAAAACAGGGAACACCGGGGAGCTGTTTTTT.

The J gene is TRBJ1-1, the V gene TRBV20-1; 7 bases line up with TRBD1. Trimming removed 6 bases from V and 4 bases from J; junction bases left unmatched: 5. This CDR3 contains 12 residues. CDR1 DFQATT and CDR2 SNEGSKA come from the germline V gene (reference sequence). The CDR3 sequence is CSAKDRVTEAFF. CDR3 nucleotide sequence: TGCAGTGCAAAAGACAGGGTCACTGAAGCTTTCTTT.

This clonotype was counted between two and nine times. The chain joins TRBV20-1 to TRBJ2-7; no reliable D call. The length of the CDR3 is 13 residues. Germline assignment: CDR1 DFQATT and CDR2 SNEGSKA (reference sequence). The V end lost 3 bases, the J end lost 5 bases, and 14 bases lay between the germline ends. The CDR3 loop reads CSASSPNLNEQYF. The CDR3 nucleotides read TGCAGTGCTAGTTCCCCGAACCTCAACGAGCAGTACTTC.

This clonotype was counted many times. This chain uses TRBV5-1 with TRBJ2-4, with D perhaps TRBD1 (6 bases). In germline, CDR1 is SGHRS, CDR2 YFSETQ. The CDR3 is made up of 14 amino acids. Trimming left V 0 bases short and J 8 bases short, with 12 bases between. The CDR3 bases are TGCGCCAGCAGCTTGGAGTCAGGGGTATACATTCAGTACTTC. Amino acids: CASSLESGVYIQYF.

Many counts were recorded for this clonotype. V gene TRBV6-1 combines with J gene TRBJ1-3, with D uncertain. Trimming left V 7 bases short and J 0 bases short, with 10 bases between. Germline-derived CDR1 and CDR2 are MNHNS and SASEGT. The CDR3 covers 14 residues. DNA of the CDR3: TGTGCCAGCATGTACCCTAGCTCTGGAAACACCATATATTTT. Its protein is CASMYPSSGNTIYF.

This clonotype appeared many times. The chain combines TRBV7-9 with TRBJ2-1; D is uncertain. Germline assignment: CDR1 SEHNR and CDR2 FQNEAQ (reference sequence). Trimming stripped 1 base from V and 8 bases from J, with 9 bases between. This CDR3 has 13 residues. The CDR3 is CASSLVSGDEQFF. In DNA, the CDR3 is TGTGCCAGCAGCTTAGTTTCAGGCGATGAGCAGTTCTTC.

This clonotype showed up many times. The V gene is TRBV7-6, the J gene TRBJ2-3, with a weak D call TRBD2 (5 bases). The germline CDR1 and CDR2 sequences are SGHVS and FNYEAQ. The CDR3 contains 17 residues. The V end was cut by 5 bases, the J end by 0 bases, with 18 bases between. The CDR3: CASSPTGSESSTDTQYF. DNA of the CDR3: TGTGCCAGCAGCCCAACGGGGTCAGAGAGTAGCACAGATACGCAGTATTTT.

This clonotype was observed a handful of times. This chain links TRBV3-1 with TRBJ2-7, with 11 bases aligning to TRBD2. CDR1 and CDR2 from the germline V gene are LGHDT and YNNKEL (reference sequence). J was trimmed by 5 bases and V by 3 bases; bases with no gene match: 0. The CDR3 consists of 13 residues. The CDR3 DNA follows: TGTGCCAGCAGCCAGACTAGCGGGAACGAGCAGTACTTC. Its protein is CASSQTSGNEQYF.

This clonotype was seen at least ten times. The rearrangement uses TRBV5-5 and TRBJ2-2, with 11 bases fitting TRBD2. The CDR3 sequence is 15 residues long. Germline V gene data show CDR1 as SGHKS and CDR2 as YYEKEE (reference sequence). Unmatched junction bases numbered 4, after V lost 4 bases and J lost 5 bases. CDR3 sequence (DNA): TGTGCCAGCAGCCAGCTAGCGGGAGGAACCGGGGAGCTGTTTTTT. Protein sequence: CASSQLAGGTGELFF.

This clonotype was detected ten times or more. The chain combines TRBV3-1 with TRBJ1-2, with D uncertain. V was clipped by 2 bases and J by 3 bases, with 4 bases between them. CDR1 and CDR2 (germline): LGHDT, YNNKEL (reference sequence). CDR3 length: 12 residues. The CDR3 reads CASSQTDYGYTF. Here the CDR3 DNA reads TGTGCCAGCAGCCAAACGGACTATGGCTACACCTTC.

The V call is TRBV6-5, the J call TRBJ1-4, with D unresolved. Germline assignment: CDR1 MNHEY and CDR2 SVGAGI. The CDR3 is made up of 14 amino acids. Trimming left V 0 bases short and J 8 bases short, with 10 bases between. The CDR3 is CASSYSPVIEKLFF. The CDR3 DNA reads as TGTGCCAGCAGTTACTCCCCGGTCATCGAAAAACTGTTTTTT.

This clonotype was detected ten times or more. This chain uses TRBV29-1 with TRBJ2-7; D call uncertain. The CDR3 runs 14 residues. The germline V gene encodes CDR1 SQVTM and CDR2 ANQGSEA. V shed 0 bases and J shed 6 bases, with 15 bases lying between them. Here the CDR3 reads CSVEEGWLYSEQYF. CDR3 bases: TGCAGCGTTGAAGAAGGCTGGCTTTATTCCGAGCAGTACTTC.

This clonotype occurred many times. V gene TRBV28 combines with J gene TRBJ2-2; possible D gene TRBD2, 5 bases. CDR1 is MDHEN and CDR2 is SYDVKM in the germline V gene. The CDR3 extends over 15 amino acids. Trimming took 3 bases from V and 2 from J, leaving 10 bases between them. DNA for the CDR3: TGTGCCAGCAGTTTCGGGCGGACTAACACCGGGGAGCTGTTTTTT. Protein product: CASSFGRTNTGELFF. The full variable domain, with the rest looked up from reference TRBV28 and TRBJ2-2, is DVKVTQSSRYLVKRTGEKVFLECVQDMDHENMFWYRQDPGLGLRLIYFSYDVKMKEKGDIPEGYSVSREKKERFSLILESASTNQTSMYLCASSFGRTNTGELFFGEGSRLTVL.

There are many counts of this clonotype. V usage is TRBV5-1 and J usage is TRBJ2-1; 9 positions match TRBD2. The germline V gene has CDR1 SGHRS and CDR2 YFSETQ. The ends lost 2 bases at V and 2 bases at J; junction bases unmatched: 2. The CDR3 has 15 residues. The CDR3 DNA sequence: TGCGCCAGCAGCTTCTTAGCGGGGGCCTACAATGAGCAGTTCTTC. Amino acids: CASSFLAGAYNEQFF.